A single sample gave rise to the 19 T cell receptor beta chains below, sequenced in a study of T cell responses to AZD1222 COVID-19 vaccine. Only in-frame clones appear in the TCRdb table, and some are missing; sequencing was by immunoSEQ multiplex PCR. This repertoire shows approximately 180,000 clones, 80% to 95% found once; its top ten account for 10%. This sample comprised peripheral blood, obtained on day 0 of AZD1222 vaccination. These receptors originate from an adult in good health.

The chain recombines TRBV3-1 (or the pseudogene TRBV3-2) with TRBJ2-5, with 12 nucleotides matching TRBD2. The CDR3 loop spans 18 amino acids. The J segment lost 2 bases and the V segment lost 1 base, leaving 8 bases of the junction unmatched. Germline loops: CDR1 LGHDT, CDR2 YNNKEL (reference sequence). The CDR3 DNA follows: TGTGCCAGCAGCCAAGTACTAGCGGGGGGACCGATTCAAGAGACCCAGTACTTC. Protein product: CASSQVLAGGPIQETQYF.

The chain combines TRBV2 with TRBJ1-4; 8 nucleotides match TRBD1. J was trimmed by 8 bases and V by 5 bases; bases with no gene match: 7. Germline V gives CDR1 SNHLY, CDR2 FYNNEI. CDR3 length: 14 residues. The CDR3 spells CASSQQGVGEKLFF. The DNA of the CDR3 is TGTGCCAGCAGTCAACAGGGGGTGGGAGAAAAACTGTTTTTT.

The rearrangement uses TRBV4-1 and TRBJ1-2; no clear D gene. The CDR3 spans 13 residues. V was trimmed by 0 bases and J by 2 bases, leaving 4 bases between them. CDR1 and CDR2 (germline): MGHRA, YSYEKL. Written as DNA, the CDR3 is TGCGCCAGCAGCCAAGAATCGAACTATGGCTACACCTTC. This gives the protein CASSQESNYGYTF.

This clone was recorded once. The chain is built from TRBV11-2 and TRBJ2-7; TRBD2 is a possible D gene (6 bases). This CDR3 is 16 amino acids long. CDR1 and CDR2 (germline): SGHAT, FQNNGV. The V end was cut by 5 bases, the J end by 2 bases, with 19 bases between. The CDR3 DNA follows: TGTGCCAGCAGCCCCCCCCGGGACTTACCAACCTACGAGCAGTACTTC. Protein: CASSPPRDLPTYEQYF.

The rearrangement uses TRBV29-1 and TRBJ2-2; maybe TRBD1 (6 bases). Trimming stripped 6 bases from V and 5 bases from J, with 10 bases between. This CDR3 is built from 12 residues. Germline V CDR1 and CDR2: SQVTM, ANQGSEA. Here the CDR3 reads CSVVRGTGELFF. CDR3 nucleotide sequence: TGCAGCGTGGTCAGGGGAACCGGGGAGCTGTTTTTT.

CDR3 sequence: CASSLDGGGEAFF. The CDR3 nucleotides read TGCGCCAGCAGCTTGGACGGGGGTGGAGAAGCTTTCTTT. This rearrangement joins TRBV5-1 to TRBJ1-1, with a tentative D call TRBD1 (5 bases). Trimming pared 0 bases from V and 8 bases from J, leaving 11 bases between. From germline, CDR1 is SGHRS and CDR2 YFSETQ. This CDR3 is built from 13 residues.

The CDR3 DNA reads TGTGCCAGCTCACCACCGTGGGAAAATTCACCCCTCCACTTT. Encoded protein: CASSPPWENSPLHF. The gene calls are TRBV18 and TRBJ1-6, with no clear D. Per germline, CDR1 KGHSH and CDR2 LQKENI. The length of the CDR3 is 14 residues. V gave up 0 bases and J gave up 7 bases, with 7 bases separating them.

V and J are TRBV7-9 and TRBJ2-7; 10 nucleotides line up with TRBD2. Germline lookup yields CDR1 SEHNR and CDR2 FQNEAQ (reference sequence). V was pared by 5 bases and J by 2 bases, with 15 bases of the junction left unmatched. The CDR3 runs 18 residues. As DNA, the CDR3 is TGTGCCAGCAGCCCTTTGATAGCGGGAGGACAGATCGCCTACGAGCAGTACTTC. Residues: CASSPLIAGGQIAYEQYF.

V is TRBV11-3 and J is TRBJ2-7, with D maybe TRBD1 (5 bases). Germline CDR1 is SGHNT and CDR2 is YENEEA. The germline V and J ends were trimmed by 1 base and 0 bases, with 16 bases remaining between them. There are 17 residues in the CDR3. The CDR3 DNA sequence: TGTGCCAGCAGCTTAGGTCCTTACAGGATAAGCTCCTACGAGCAGTACGTC. As protein: CASSLGPYRISSYEQYV.

The V gene is TRBV28, the J gene TRBJ2-1; possible D gene TRBD2, 6 bases. The CDR3 has 14 amino acids. CDR1 MDHEN and CDR2 SYDVKM come from the germline V gene. The V end lost 9 bases, the J end lost 5 bases, and 17 bases lay between the germline ends. Here the CDR3 reads CASNAGYPNNEQFF. The CDR3 DNA reads as TGTGCCAGTAACGCGGGGTACCCAAACAATGAGCAGTTCTTC.

The rearrangement links TRBV6-4 to TRBJ1-3; D is undetermined. The CDR3 is made up of 16 amino acids. Germline V CDR1 and CDR2: MRHNA, SNTAGT. The V and J ends lost 0 bases and 0 bases respectively, with 9 bases between them. The CDR3 here is CASSDSSAVSGNTIYF. The CDR3, as DNA: TGTGCCAGCAGTGACTCGTCGGCAGTCTCTGGAAACACCATATATTTT.

The V call is TRBV7-2, the J call TRBJ2-6, with 7 bases identical to TRBD1. J gave up 0 bases and V 6 bases, and 2 bases lay outside the gene matches. Germline V lookup: CDR1 SGHTA, CDR2 FQGNSA. This CDR3 spans 15 amino acids. CDR3 coding DNA: TGTGCCAGCAGACGACAGGGCTCTGGGGCCAACGTCCTGACTTTC. As protein: CASRRQGSGANVLTF.

CDR3 protein: CASSLYRDYEQFF. CDR3 nucleotides: TGTGCCAGCAGCCTGTACCGGGACTATGAGCAGTTCTTC. The chain joins TRBV7-2 to TRBJ2-1; perhaps TRBD2 as D (6 bases). Trimming left V 5 bases short and J 8 bases short, with 13 bases between. This CDR3 has 13 amino acids. From germline, CDR1 is SGHTA and CDR2 FQGNSA. Looking up the rest from reference TRBV7-2 and TRBJ2-1 gives the full variable domain: GAGVSQSPSNKVTEKGKDVELRCDPISGHTALYWYRQSLGQGLEFLIYFQGNSAPDKSGLPSDRFSAERTGGSVSTLTIQRTQQEDSAVYLCASSLYRDYEQFFGPGTRLTVL.

This chain uses TRBV19 with TRBJ1-1, with a tentative D call TRBD1 (6 bases). Germline lookup yields CDR1 LNHDA and CDR2 SQIVND (reference sequence). Trimming left V 3 bases short and J 2 bases short, with 28 bases between. The CDR3 contains 20 residues. The CDR3 DNA is TGTGCCAGTAGTATCGAGCCCGCTCCGGGACACATACCGAGAAACACTGAAGCTTTCTTT. The encoded protein is CASSIEPAPGHIPRNTEAFF.

V and J are TRBV27 and TRBJ2-1, with a tentative D call TRBD2 (7 bases). There are 15 residues in the CDR3. V lost 6 bases, J lost 4 bases, and 16 bases lay in between. Germline values: CDR1 MNHEY, CDR2 SMNVEV (reference sequence). CDR3 protein: CASSLGEGVYNEQFF. The CDR3 DNA is TGTGCCAGCAGCCTTGGGGAGGGGGTTTACAATGAGCAGTTCTTC.

The J gene is TRBJ1-5, the V gene TRBV28; D gene uncertain. V was trimmed by 2 bases and J by 9 bases, leaving 8 bases between them. Germline V gene lookup returns CDR1 MDHEN and CDR2 SYDVKM. The CDR3 is 12 amino acids. The CDR3 loop is CASSLVGLPQHF. CDR3 nucleotide sequence: TGTGCCAGCAGTTTAGTGGGGTTGCCCCAGCATTTT.

The chain carries TRBV5-4 and TRBJ1-2, with D possibly matching TRBD1 (5 bases). V was cut by 0 bases and J by 4 bases, with 16 bases left in between. Germline V lookup: CDR1 SGHNT, CDR2 YYREEE (reference sequence). This CDR3 contains 16 residues. The CDR3 DNA is TGTGCCAGCAGCTTGGACGGTTGGGGCCAGGTCTATGGCTACACCTTC. Protein product: CASSLDGWGQVYGYTF.

The chain recombines TRBV6-5 with TRBJ1-2; the D is unclear. CDR3 length: 15 amino acids. Trimming removed 7 bases at V and 3 bases at J, with 18 bases between. CDR1 is MNHEY and CDR2 is SVGAGI in the germline V gene. The CDR3 DNA reads TGTGCCAGCAAGCCCCTCGCCTCGGGAGACTATGGCTACACCTTC. Residues: CASKPLASGDYGYTF.

This clone was seen a single time. The chain recombines TRBV3-1 (or the pseudogene TRBV3-2) with TRBJ2-3; TRBD2 matches 8 bases. The V gene end was trimmed by 1 base and the J gene end by 0 bases; junction bases not matched to a gene: 0. This CDR3 spans 15 amino acids. The V gene's germline CDR1 is LGHDT and CDR2 YNNKEL (reference sequence). CDR3 nucleotides: TGTGCCAGCAGCCAAGCGGGGGGGAGCACAGATACGCAGTATTTT. Protein: CASSQAGGSTDTQYF.